These 29 T cell receptor beta chains were all obtained from the same sample, sequenced in a study of blood T cell repertoires in COVID-19. Only in-frame clones appear in the TCRdb table, and some are missing; sequencing was by immunoSEQ multiplex PCR. The sample carries 150,000 to 200,000 clones, 79% recorded once. What was sequenced was PBMCs or T cells enriched from blood (not recorded which). The receptors were sampled from a woman in her 70s in a cohort exposed to, infected with or recovered from COVID-19 (not recorded which).

The CDR3, as DNA: TGTGCCAGCAGCGCGTATAGCGGGAGGCGGTACACCGGGGAGCTGTTTTTT. Protein product: CASSAYSGRRYTGELFF. The V and J genes are TRBV9 and TRBJ2-2; 10 nucleotides agree with TRBD2. Germline V gene data show CDR1 as SGDLS and CDR2 as YYNGEE. The CDR3 is 17 amino acids. With 3 bases clipped from V and 3 bases from J, the junction kept 8 bases outside the gene matches.

This clone was seen a few times. This chain links TRBV19 with TRBJ2-7; 7 bases fit TRBD1. Germline loops: CDR1 LNHDA, CDR2 SQIVND (reference sequence). The V segment lost 4 bases and the J segment 3 bases; nucleotides outside the gene matches: 12. The CDR3 is made up of 16 amino acids. CDR3: CASSTYPPGQYYEQYF. Written as DNA, the CDR3 is TGTGCCAGTAGTACGTACCCCCCGGGACAGTACTACGAGCAGTACTTC. The complete variable domain, with remaining parts taken from reference TRBV19 and TRBJ2-7, reads DGGITQSPKYLFRKEGQNVTLSCEQNLNHDAMYWYRQDPGQGLRLIYYSQIVNDFQKGDIAEGYSVSREKKESFPLTVTSAQKNPTAFYLCASSTYPPGQYYEQYFGPGTRLTVT.

The chain recombines TRBV10-3 with TRBJ1-2; the match to TRBD1 covers 7 bases. The CDR3 contains 13 residues. Unmatched junction bases numbered 1, after V lost 0 bases and J lost 6 bases. The V gene's germline CDR1 is ENHRY and CDR2 SYGVKD. In DNA, the CDR3 is TGTGCCATCAGTGAGTCAGGGGGCCATGGCTACACCTTC. This translates into CAISESGGHGYTF.

This clone has at least ten counts. The chain combines TRBV5-1 with TRBJ2-1, with D perhaps matching TRBD2 (6 bases). The CDR3 has 15 residues. V was pared by 0 bases and J by 4 bases, with 11 bases between. From germline, CDR1 is SGHRS and CDR2 YFSETQ. This CDR3 reads CASSLAAGQYNEQFF. The CDR3 nucleotides read TGCGCCAGCAGCTTGGCAGCGGGTCAATACAATGAGCAGTTCTTC.

The chain employs TRBV27 and TRBJ1-5; 7 nucleotides line up with TRBD1. The CDR3 length is 15 residues. The V segment lost 3 bases and the J segment 5 bases; nucleotides outside the gene matches: 7. Germline V lookup: CDR1 MNHEY, CDR2 SMNVEV (reference sequence). The CDR3 is CASSLNRGSDQPQHF. For the CDR3, the DNA is TGTGCCAGCAGTTTGAACAGGGGTTCGGATCAGCCCCAGCATTTT.

This chain links TRBV7-3 with TRBJ2-7; the match to TRBD2 covers 13 bases. The trim removed 4 bases at V and 3 bases at J, leaving 6 bases unmatched. The CDR3 contains 16 residues. Germline assignment: CDR1 SGHTA and CDR2 FQGTGA. DNA of the CDR3: TGTGCCAGCAGCTCCGGACTAGCGGGGGATTACTACGAGCAGTACTTC. This encodes CASSSGLAGDYYEQYF. Together with reference TRBV7-3 and TRBJ2-7, the CDR3 gives the full variable domain: GAGVSQTPSNKVTEKGKYVELRCDPISGHTALYWYRQSLGQGPEFLIYFQGTGAADDSGLPNDRFFAVRPEGSVSTLKIQRTERGDSAVYLCASSSGLAGDYYEQYFGPGTRLTVT.

V is TRBV7-6 and J is TRBJ2-7; 14 bases are a match to TRBD2. This CDR3 has 13 residues. Germline V gene sequence: CDR1 SGHVS, CDR2 FNYEAQ. V shed 5 bases, J shed 10 bases, and the junction held 4 bases outside the gene matches. The chain's CDR3 is CASSPGTSGGQYF. The CDR3 nucleotides read TGTGCCAGCAGCCCGGGGACTAGCGGGGGCCAGTACTTC. Full variable domain (remainder filled in from reference TRBV7-6 and TRBJ2-7): GAGVSQSPRYKVTKRGQDVALRCDPISGHVSLYWYRQALGQGPEFLTYFNYEAQQDKSGLPNDRFSAERPEGSISTLTIQRTEQRDSAMYRCASSPGTSGGQYFGPGTRLTVT.

The V gene is TRBV16, the J gene TRBJ2-1; TRBD2 aligns across 9 bases. Germline trimming cut 2 bases from V and 8 bases from J; bases unmatched to any gene: 10. The CDR3 is 16 residues long. Germline V CDR1 and CDR2: KGHSY, FQNENV. For the CDR3, the DNA is TGTGCCAGCAGCCAACGGGTAGCGGGAGTTTTCTATGAGCAGTTCTTC. Amino acids: CASSQRVAGVFYEQFF. The complete variable domain, with remaining parts taken from reference TRBV16 and TRBJ2-1, reads GEEVAQTPKHLVRGEGQKAKLYCAPIKGHSYVFWYQQVLKNEFKFLISFQNENVFDETGMPKERFSAKCLPNSPCSLEIQATKLEDSAVYFCASSQRVAGVFYEQFFGPGTRLTVL.

V is TRBV28 and J is TRBJ2-2, with 9 bases aligning to TRBD1. V gave up 0 bases and J gave up 5 bases; unmatched junction bases: 7. Germline-derived CDR1 and CDR2 are MDHEN and SYDVKM. The CDR3 is made up of 17 amino acids. The CDR3 DNA reads as TGTGCCAGCAGTTTATGGGACAGGGGCGGAAGGACCGGGGAGCTGTTTTTT. Its translation: CASSLWDRGGRTGELFF.

This rearrangement joins TRBV3-1 (or the pseudogene TRBV3-2) to TRBJ1-1, with D tentatively TRBD1 (6 bases). The V gene lost 0 bases and the J gene lost 3 bases, with 17 bases spanning the gap. Germline CDR1 LGHDT, CDR2 YNNKEL (reference sequence). CDR3 length: 17 amino acids. In nucleotides, the CDR3 is TGTGCCAGCAGCCAAGAGGGACACCCGACAGCCGACACTGAAGCTTTCTTT. This sequence encodes CASSQEGHPTADTEAFF.

Only a few counts were recorded for this clone. A junction end diverges from the germline sequence, so it may reflect a read error. The chain has TRBV5-1 and TRBJ2-7; D remains unclear. Germline V gene data show CDR1 as SGHRS and CDR2 as YFSETQ. The CDR3 covers 12 residues. Here the CDR3 reads CASSLDGQAVNF. The CDR3 bases are TGCGCCAGCAGCTTGGATGGCCAGGCCGTGAACTTC.

The V gene is TRBV11-3, the J gene TRBJ2-1; 8 bases map to TRBD2. This CDR3 region has 17 residues. The trim removed 1 base at V and 8 bases at J, leaving 13 bases unmatched. Looked up from germline, CDR1 is SGHNT and CDR2 is YENEEA. The CDR3 DNA sequence: TGTGCCAGCAGCTTAGGCTGGGCGGCGGGAGGTGTTTATGAGCAGTTCTTC. Its translation is CASSLGWAAGGVYEQFF.

J is TRBJ1-4 and V is TRBV5-6; TRBD1 agrees at 7 bases. Germline loops: CDR1 SGHDT, CDR2 YYEEEE. CDR3 length equals 16 residues. J was trimmed by 0 bases and V by 0 bases; bases with no gene match: 2. The CDR3 nucleotides read TGTGCCAGCAGCTTGGCAGGACAGGCAACTAATGAAAAACTGTTTTTT. Translating it yields CASSLAGQATNEKLFF.

V and J are TRBV9 and TRBJ2-1, with 7 bases identical to TRBD2. The germline V gene encodes CDR1 SGDLS and CDR2 YYNGEE. V trimming: 0 bases; J trimming: 3 bases; junction bases outside the gene matches: 3. This CDR3 has 15 residues. This CDR3 reads CASSVEPGGYNEQFF. DNA of the CDR3: TGTGCCAGCAGCGTAGAACCGGGGGGCTACAATGAGCAGTTCTTC.

This clone was recorded a few times. The V gene is TRBV27, the J gene TRBJ2-1; a weak D match, TRBD1 (6 bases). The CDR3 consists of 13 residues. The V gene's germline CDR1 is MNHEY and CDR2 SMNVEV (reference sequence). V was clipped by 6 bases and J by 7 bases, with 13 bases between them. In DNA, the CDR3 is TGTGCCAGCAGAACAAACAGGGTAAATGAGCAGTTCTTC. Amino acid sequence: CASRTNRVNEQFF.

The J gene is TRBJ2-2, the V gene TRBV6-2 or TRBV6-3, with a possible D match to TRBD2 (6 bases). V dropped 4 bases and J dropped 4 bases, with 13 bases sitting between them. Germline values: CDR1 MNHEY, CDR2 SVGEGT. CDR3 length: 15 residues. The CDR3 bases are TGTGCCAGCAGTTTTCAGGACTACTCCACCGGGGAGCTGTTTTTT. Protein product: CASSFQDYSTGELFF.

This clone appeared once. The DNA for the CDR3 is TGTGCCAGCAGCTTAGATGGGGGGTTGGAATACCCGGGACCTAACTACAATGAGCAGTTCTTC. Translation: CASSLDGGLEYPGPNYNEQFF. The J gene is TRBJ2-1, the V gene TRBV13; D perhaps matches TRBD2 (6 bases). Trimming stripped 1 base from V and 3 bases from J, with 28 bases between. Germline loops: CDR1 PRHDT, CDR2 FYEKMQ (reference sequence). The CDR3 has 21 residues.

This clone showed up just once. This chain joins TRBV6-4 and TRBJ2-1; 8 bases are shared with TRBD2. The CDR3 extends over 16 amino acids. From germline, CDR1 is MRHNA and CDR2 SNTAGT. After removal of 0 bases from V and 6 bases from J, the junction contained 7 bases not matched to a gene. DNA for the CDR3: TGTGCCAGCAGTGACTCATACACGGGAGGGGGCAATGAGCAGTTCTTC. Amino acid sequence: CASSDSYTGGGNEQFF.

The rearrangement joins TRBV10-3 to TRBJ1-6, with 8 bases that match TRBD1. This CDR3 spans 14 amino acids. Looked up from germline, CDR1 is ENHRY and CDR2 is SYGVKD. V lost 5 bases, J lost 10 bases, and 7 bases stayed unmatched. CDR3 sequence (DNA): TGTGCCATCAGTCAGGGGGCGTTGGTATCACCCCTCCACTTT. It codes for CAISQGALVSPLHF.

This clone was counted between two and nine times. This chain links TRBV28 with TRBJ1-5, with D perhaps matching TRBD1 (5 bases). In germline, CDR1 is MDHEN, CDR2 SYDVKM. The CDR3 has 15 residues. V was pared by 6 bases and J by 0 bases, with 12 bases between. In DNA, the CDR3 is TGTGCCAGCAGCCCCGCAGGGTATAGCAATCAGCCCCAGCATTTT. Translating it yields CASSPAGYSNQPQHF.

The V call is TRBV5-1, the J call TRBJ2-7; tentatively, D is TRBD2 (6 bases). The CDR3 extends over 16 amino acids. V lost 0 bases, J lost 6 bases, and 19 bases lay in between. Germline lookup yields CDR1 SGHRS and CDR2 YFSETQ. For the CDR3, the DNA is TGCGCCAGCAGCTTGGGCCCAGGAGCGAGAGCGGGCGAGCAGTACTTC. This gives the protein CASSLGPGARAGEQYF.

This clone showed up just a few times. The CDR3 region is CASSHPGQGTYEQYF. CDR3 coding DNA: TGCGCCAGCAGCCACCCGGGACAGGGCACCTACGAGCAGTACTTC. This chain joins TRBV4-1 and TRBJ2-7, with 9 bases that match TRBD1. V lost 3 bases to trimming and J lost 2 bases; unmatched junction nucleotides: 5. CDR1 and CDR2 (germline): MGHRA, YSYEKL. CDR3 length: 15 residues.

CDR3 protein: CATSSRTGGSYEQYF. Written as DNA, the CDR3 is TGTGCCACCAGTTCGAGGACAGGGGGATCTTACGAGCAGTACTTC. V usage is TRBV24-1 and J usage is TRBJ2-7; 10 bases are shared with TRBD1. The CDR3 has 15 residues. V was clipped by 6 bases and J by 4 bases; unmatched bases: 8. In germline, CDR1 is KGHDR, CDR2 SFDVKD.

The V call is TRBV28, the J call TRBJ2-7; 9 nucleotides agree with TRBD1. J lost 5 bases, V lost 6 bases, and 8 bases had no gene match. Looked up from germline, CDR1 is MDHEN and CDR2 is SYDVKM. CDR3 size: 14 residues. The CDR3, as DNA: TGTGCCAGCAGGGGGGGACAGGGAACGAACGAGCAGTACTTC. This codes for CASRGGQGTNEQYF.

The chain recombines TRBV7-9 with TRBJ2-5; 12 nucleotides align to TRBD2. The length of the CDR3 is 15 residues. The germline gives CDR1 SEHNR, CDR2 FQNEAQ (reference sequence). V shed 11 bases, J shed 3 bases, and the junction held 10 bases outside the gene matches. This chain's CDR3 is CALGSSGRGKETQYF. CDR3 DNA sequence: TGTGCCCTCGGATCTAGCGGGAGGGGGAAAGAGACCCAGTACTTC.

The V call is TRBV18, the J call TRBJ1-1; 9 positions match TRBD1. The germline CDR1 and CDR2 sequences are KGHSH and LQKENI. V gave up 3 bases and J gave up 6 bases; unmatched junction bases: 14. CDR3 length: 17 residues. The CDR3 sequence is CASSPLMTGQGGSEAFF. In nucleotides, the CDR3 is TGTGCCAGCTCACCGCTAATGACGGGACAGGGAGGCTCTGAAGCTTTCTTT.

This clone was observed a few times. The chain has TRBV18 and TRBJ1-1, with 8 bases fitting TRBD1. The CDR3 has 13 residues. CDR1 KGHSH and CDR2 LQKENI come from the germline V gene. J lost 11 bases, V lost 6 bases, and 11 bases had no gene match. CDR3 nucleotide sequence: TGTGCCAGCTCCCCCACAGGGGGTCGAGTCGCTTTCTTT. This encodes CASSPTGGRVAFF.

This clone appeared a few times. This chain links TRBV7-2 with TRBJ2-7, with D possibly being TRBD2 (6 bases). This CDR3 comprises 14 residues. The germline V gene has CDR1 SGHTA and CDR2 FQGNSA. V was clipped by 8 bases and J by 6 bases, with 20 bases between them. CDR3 amino acids: CASGTLNRGSEQYF. CDR3 bases: TGTGCCAGCGGAACGCTAAATCGGGGGTCCGAGCAGTACTTC.

V and J are TRBV20-1 and TRBJ2-3; D is perhaps TRBD2 (5 bases). The CDR3 runs 11 residues. Trimming removed 6 bases at V and 5 bases at J, with 9 bases between. Germline V gene data show CDR1 as DFQATT and CDR2 as SNEGSKA (reference sequence). The CDR3 spells CSAERGDTQYF. CDR3 DNA sequence: TGCAGTGCAGAACGGGGAGATACGCAGTATTTT.